The 14 T cell receptor beta chains below were found in one sample sequenced in a study of CD8+ T cells in alopecia areata. As the sequencing template, cDNA was produced by extracting RNA and reverse transcribing it. Some clones are missing from TCRdb's copy, which holds only in-frame ones; the method was immunoSEQ multiplex PCR. This table has about 150,000 clones, roughly 58% appearing once. The sample comprised CD8+ T cells sorted from blood. The source is a human donor in good health.

The chain combines TRBV29-1 with TRBJ2-2; D might be TRBD1 or TRBD2, each matching 5 bases. In germline, CDR1 is SQVTM, CDR2 ANQGSEA. V lost 4 bases to trimming and J lost 5 bases, with 17 bases between them. The CDR3 spans 15 residues. CDR3 sequence: CSVVVVRDGTGELFF. CDR3 DNA: TGCAGCGTTGTAGTTGTCAGGGACGGTACCGGGGAGCTGTTTTTT.

This chain's CDR3 is CAWRAIGASGEQYF. The DNA for the CDR3 is TGTGCCTGGAGAGCCATCGGGGCTAGCGGGGAGCAGTACTTC. V is TRBV30 and J is TRBJ2-7; 8 nucleotides match TRBD2. Germline V gives CDR1 GTSNPN, CDR2 SVGIG (reference sequence). With V trimmed by 3 bases and J by 7 bases, 11 bases remained unmatched. This CDR3 spans 14 amino acids.

The gene calls are TRBV30 and TRBJ2-1, with 7 bases matching TRBD2. CDR3 length: 16 amino acids. Germline V gene sequence: CDR1 GTSNPN, CDR2 SVGIG (reference sequence). CDR3 protein: CALVGSGTNSYNEQFF. The DNA for the CDR3 is TGTGCACTAGTCGGGTCCGGGACTAACTCCTACAATGAGCAGTTCTTC.

The chain employs TRBV13 and TRBJ2-1, with 9 bases aligning to TRBD1. CDR3 length equals 15 residues. Unmatched junction bases numbered 8, after V lost 4 bases and J lost 7 bases. The germline V gene has CDR1 PRHDT and CDR2 FYEKMQ (reference sequence). The chain's CDR3 is CASSYRDRVHNEQFF. The CDR3 DNA sequence: TGTGCCAGCAGCTACCGGGACAGGGTACATAATGAGCAGTTCTTC.

The chain links TRBV11-2 to TRBJ2-7, with D tentatively TRBD1 (5 bases). The CDR3 extends over 14 amino acids. Germline assignment: CDR1 SGHAT and CDR2 FQNNGV. Trimming removed 3 bases from V and 4 bases from J, with 13 bases in between. The CDR3 nucleotides read TGTGCCAGCAGCTTCAGGGAAACGATTTACGAGCAGTACTTC. The encoded protein is CASSFRETIYEQYF.

The V and J genes are TRBV27 and TRBJ1-5; 8 bases match TRBD1. Germline V lookup: CDR1 MNHEY, CDR2 SMNVEV (reference sequence). The CDR3 is 16 amino acids. V shed 5 bases, J shed 0 bases, and the junction held 6 bases outside the gene matches. The CDR3 DNA reads as TGTGCCAGCAGTCCCGGGACAGGCTATAGCAATCAGCCCCAGCATTTT. Its translation: CASSPGTGYSNQPQHF.

The chain links TRBV29-1 to TRBJ2-7; 7 nucleotides align to TRBD2. The CDR3 loop spans 14 amino acids. From germline, CDR1 is SQVTM and CDR2 ANQGSEA. Losses at the gene ends were 5 bases for V and 3 bases for J; bases not matched to a gene: 10. CDR3 sequence reads: CSVWEGSGGYEQYF. DNA for the CDR3: TGCAGCGTTTGGGAGGGATCGGGTGGCTACGAGCAGTACTTC.

This chain joins TRBV15 and TRBJ1-4; perhaps TRBD1 as D (5 bases). The germline V gene encodes CDR1 LNHNV and CDR2 YYDKDF (reference sequence). Trimming took 1 base from V and 0 from J, leaving 15 bases between them. This CDR3 has 18 amino acids. CDR3 nucleotide sequence: TGTGCCACCAGCAGAGGAATGGGCCAGGGAGCAACTAATGAAAAACTGTTTTTT. Translated: CATSRGMGQGATNEKLFF. The variable domain in full, completed from reference TRBV15 and TRBJ1-4, reads DAMVIQNPRYQVTQFGKPVTLSCSQTLNHNVMYWYQQKSSQAPKLLFHYYDKDFNNEADTPDNFQSRRPNTSFCFLDIRSPGLGDTAMYLCATSRGMGQGATNEKLFFGSGTQLSVL.

V and J are TRBV10-3 and TRBJ2-3; D is uncertain. This CDR3 is 12 amino acids long. V lost 4 bases and J lost 2, with 4 bases in between. Germline lookup yields CDR1 ENHRY and CDR2 SYGVKD. CDR3: CAISGDTDTQYF. The CDR3 nucleotides read TGTGCCATCAGTGGCGACACAGATACGCAGTATTTT.

This clone has a handful of counts. The chain has TRBV7-6 and TRBJ2-1; 12 nucleotides line up with TRBD2. The trim removed 4 bases at V and 4 bases at J, leaving 5 bases unmatched. The CDR3 has 16 residues. Per germline, CDR1 SGHVS and CDR2 FNYEAQ. The CDR3 bases are TGTGCCAGCAGCTCGAAAGGACTAGCGGGATACAATGAGCAGTTCTTC. Amino acids: CASSSKGLAGYNEQFF.

This chain links TRBV4-1 with TRBJ2-6; 11 bases are shared with TRBD2. Per the germline V gene, CDR1 is MGHRA and CDR2 is YSYEKL. This CDR3 is built from 20 residues. J was trimmed by 1 base and V by 2 bases; bases with no gene match: 10. In DNA, the CDR3 is TGCGCCAGCAGCCAAAAACGGTTAGCGGGAGGGCCGTCTGGGGCCAACGTCCTGACTTTC. It is translated as CASSQKRLAGGPSGANVLTF.

This chain uses TRBV15 with TRBJ2-1, with D hard to call. The CDR3 has 14 residues. Germline lookup yields CDR1 LNHNV and CDR2 YYDKDF (reference sequence). Between the trimmed V and J ends, which lost 1 base and 7 bases, there was a span of 11 bases. The DNA for the CDR3 is TGTGCCACCAGCAGAGTCTCGGCCGCGAATGAGCAGTTCTTC. This sequence encodes CATSRVSAANEQFF.

J is TRBJ2-7 and V is TRBV4-1, with 7 bases identical to TRBD1. The CDR3 runs 13 residues. The V segment lost 5 bases and the J segment 3 bases; nucleotides outside the gene matches: 4. Germline CDR1 and CDR2: MGHRA and YSYEKL. The CDR3 sequence is CASSIRDSYEQYF. The CDR3 region has the DNA TGCGCCAGCAGCATCCGGGACAGCTACGAGCAGTACTTC.

The CDR3 DNA follows: TGCGCCAGCAGCTGGGGACTAGCGGAGTCCTACGAGCAGTACTTC. This sequence encodes CASSWGLAESYEQYF. The rearrangement uses TRBV5-1 and TRBJ2-7, with TRBD2 matching over 11 bases. J gave up 1 base and V 3 bases, and 3 bases lay outside the gene matches. CDR1 is SGHRS and CDR2 is YFSETQ in the germline V gene. CDR3 length equals 15 residues.